The 8 T cell receptor beta chains presented below share a single source sample, sequenced in a study of blood T cell repertoires in COVID-19. Generated by immunoSEQ multiplex PCR, the TCRdb table keeps only in-frame clones and is missing some. The table has hundreds of thousands of clones, roughly 91% seen once; the top ten hold 0.99%. The specimen was peripheral blood. The origin of the receptors is a woman in her thirties or forties who had recovered from COVID-19.

This chain uses TRBV9 with TRBJ1-2; 9 positions agree with TRBD1. In germline, CDR1 is SGDLS, CDR2 YYNGEE. The CDR3 is 15 amino acids. V dropped 4 bases and J dropped 8; count of bases not matched to a gene: 12. CDR3 in DNA: TGTGCCAGCAGCCCGAGACAGGGGGTAATGGGAGGCTACACCTTC. Protein: CASSPRQGVMGGYTF.

This chain connects TRBV4-1 to TRBJ1-2; TRBD1 matches 12 bases. The CDR3 runs 16 residues. V lost 4 bases, J lost 3 bases, and 6 bases stayed unmatched. Germline lookup yields CDR1 MGHRA and CDR2 YSYEKL. CDR3 region: CASSPPGQGAYYGYTF. CDR3 nucleotides: TGCGCCAGCAGCCCCCCGGGACAGGGGGCATACTATGGCTACACCTTC.

The V and J genes are TRBV6-5 and TRBJ1-2; D might be TRBD1 (6 bases). The germline CDR1 and CDR2 sequences are MNHEY and SVGAGI. CDR3 size: 16 residues. Trimming removed 0 bases from V and 0 bases from J, with 11 bases in between. The CDR3: CASSYSSDSPNYGYTF. CDR3 nucleotides: TGTGCCAGCAGTTACTCGTCGGACAGCCCTAACTATGGCTACACCTTC.

J is TRBJ1-6 and V is TRBV7-3; possible D gene TRBD1, 5 bases. Trimming stripped 5 bases from V and 12 bases from J, with 14 bases between. In germline, CDR1 is SGHTA, CDR2 FQGTGA. CDR3 length equals 13 residues. CDR3 in DNA: TGTGCCAGCAGCAAACAAGACGGACAACCCCTCCACTTT. It codes for CASSKQDGQPLHF.

The gene calls are TRBV24-1 and TRBJ1-2; D gene uncertain. The germline gives CDR1 KGHDR, CDR2 SFDVKD. The CDR3 covers 17 residues. V gave up 3 bases and J gave up 4 bases, with 20 bases separating them. CDR3 loop: CATSDAPPAGSLYGYTF. The DNA for the CDR3 is TGTGCCACCAGTGATGCCCCCCCGGCGGGCAGCCTCTATGGCTACACCTTC.

This chain joins TRBV30 and TRBJ2-3; no clear D gene. V gave up 7 bases and J gave up 5 bases, with 7 bases separating them. Germline lookup yields CDR1 GTSNPN and CDR2 SVGIG (reference sequence). The CDR3 sequence is 10 residues long. The CDR3, as DNA: TGTGCCTCCCGAGGAGATACGCAGTATTTT. Translating gives CASRGDTQYF.

The chain carries TRBV7-2 and TRBJ2-7; D is perhaps TRBD2 (6 bases). The CDR3 has 16 amino acids. Germline CDR1 and CDR2: SGHTA and FQGNSA. Trimming stripped 5 bases from V and 2 bases from J, with 19 bases between. The CDR3 protein is CASSPGSGRGAYEQYF. Here the CDR3 DNA reads TGTGCCAGCAGCCCCGGGAGTGGCCGCGGGGCCTACGAGCAGTACTTC.

This clone was detected only a few times. The chain links TRBV9 to TRBJ2-1; D is possibly TRBD2 (6 bases). Trimming pared 0 bases from V and 2 bases from J, leaving 9 bases between. From germline, CDR1 is SGDLS and CDR2 YYNGEE. CDR3 length equals 15 residues. The chain's CDR3 is CASSVVGSAYNEQFF. The DNA for the CDR3 is TGTGCCAGCAGCGTAGTCGGGAGCGCCTACAATGAGCAGTTCTTC.